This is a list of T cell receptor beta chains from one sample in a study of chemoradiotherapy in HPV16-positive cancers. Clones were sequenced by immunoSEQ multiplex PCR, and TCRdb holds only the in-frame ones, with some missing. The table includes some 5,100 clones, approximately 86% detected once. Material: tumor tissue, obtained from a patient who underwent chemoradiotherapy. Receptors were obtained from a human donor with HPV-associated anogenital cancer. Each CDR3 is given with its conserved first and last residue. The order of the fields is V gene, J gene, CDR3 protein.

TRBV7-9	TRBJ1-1	CASSAQGANTEAFF
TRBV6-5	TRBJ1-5	CASSGSGQPQHF
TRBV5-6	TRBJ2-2	CASSPGQGATGELFF
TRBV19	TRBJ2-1	CASSRDREGEQFF
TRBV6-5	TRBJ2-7	CASSYRQGRNEQYF
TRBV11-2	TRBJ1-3	CASSLQPFSGNTIYF
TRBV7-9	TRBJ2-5	CASSFGGGAQETQYF
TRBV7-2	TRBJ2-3	CASSLGLAGKSDTQYF
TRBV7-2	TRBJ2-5	CASSPNGVVTETQYF
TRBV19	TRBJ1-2	CASTKWRQGNYGYTF
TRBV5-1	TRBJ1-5	CASSSYVGQPQHF
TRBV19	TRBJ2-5	CASRQTGSYETQYF
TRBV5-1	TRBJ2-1	CASSRGTSGSVEHGSYNEQFF
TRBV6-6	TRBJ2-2	CASSYGRDTGELFF
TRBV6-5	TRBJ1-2	CASRPMGANYGYTF
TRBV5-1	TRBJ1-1	CASSLGWNTEAFF
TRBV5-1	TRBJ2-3	CASSLGTSGSFLDTQYF
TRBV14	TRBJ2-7	CASRKQGASSYEQYF
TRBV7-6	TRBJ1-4	CASSLGGFSEKLFF
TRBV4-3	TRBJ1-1	CASSQDHKGQGRAFF
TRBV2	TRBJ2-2	CASPKRGVTGELFF
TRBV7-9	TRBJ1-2	CASSLFGRENYGYTF
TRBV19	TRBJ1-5	CASSIGAETSNQPQHF
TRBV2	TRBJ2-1	CASSPYQGGPVPGSFF